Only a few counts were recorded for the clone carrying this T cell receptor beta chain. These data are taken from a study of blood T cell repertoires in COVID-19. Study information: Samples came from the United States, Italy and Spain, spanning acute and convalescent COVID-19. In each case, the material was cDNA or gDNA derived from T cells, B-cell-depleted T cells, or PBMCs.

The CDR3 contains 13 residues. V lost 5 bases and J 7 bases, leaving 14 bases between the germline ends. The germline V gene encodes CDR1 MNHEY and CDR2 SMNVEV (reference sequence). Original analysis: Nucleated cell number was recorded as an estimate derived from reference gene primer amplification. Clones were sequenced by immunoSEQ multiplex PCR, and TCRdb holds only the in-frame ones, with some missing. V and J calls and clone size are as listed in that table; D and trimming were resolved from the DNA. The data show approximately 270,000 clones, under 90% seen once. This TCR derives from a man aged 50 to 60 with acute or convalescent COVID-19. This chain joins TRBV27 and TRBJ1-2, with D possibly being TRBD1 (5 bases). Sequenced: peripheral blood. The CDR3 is CASSPGVGSGYTF. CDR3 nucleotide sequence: TGTGCCAGCAGTCCGGGGGTGGGTAGTGGCTACACCTTC.